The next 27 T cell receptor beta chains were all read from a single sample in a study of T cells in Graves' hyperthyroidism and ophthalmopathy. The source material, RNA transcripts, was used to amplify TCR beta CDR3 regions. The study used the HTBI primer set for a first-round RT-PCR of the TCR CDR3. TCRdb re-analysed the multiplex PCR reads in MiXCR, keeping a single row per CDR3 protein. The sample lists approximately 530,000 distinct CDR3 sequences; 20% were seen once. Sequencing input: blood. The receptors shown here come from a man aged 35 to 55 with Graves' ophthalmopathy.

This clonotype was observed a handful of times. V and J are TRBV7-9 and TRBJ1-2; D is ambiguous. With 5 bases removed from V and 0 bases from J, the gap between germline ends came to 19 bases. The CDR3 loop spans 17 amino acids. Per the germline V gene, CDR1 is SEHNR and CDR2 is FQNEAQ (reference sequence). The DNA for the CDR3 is TGTGCCAGCAGCCGCCTTGAGGTTAGGGTCCCTAACTATGGCTACACCTTC. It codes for CASSRLEVRVPNYGYTF.

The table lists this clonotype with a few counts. Written as DNA, the CDR3 is TGCGCCAGCAGTGCCGGGACCCTTATCACCGGGGAGCTGTTTTTT. Translation: CASSAGTLITGELFF. V gene TRBV5-1 combines with J gene TRBJ2-2, with D perhaps being TRBD1 or TRBD2 (5 bases each). The CDR3 has 15 amino acids. Germline loops: CDR1 SGHRS, CDR2 YFSETQ. The V end was cut by 5 bases, the J end by 4 bases, with 15 bases between.

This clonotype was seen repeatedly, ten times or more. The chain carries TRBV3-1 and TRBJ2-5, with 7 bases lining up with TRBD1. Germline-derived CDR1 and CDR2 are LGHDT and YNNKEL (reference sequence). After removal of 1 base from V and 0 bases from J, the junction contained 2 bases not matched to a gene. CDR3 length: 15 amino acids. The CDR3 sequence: CASSQGDSHQETQYF. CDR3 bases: TGTGCCAGCAGCCAAGGGGACAGCCACCAAGAGACCCAGTACTTC.

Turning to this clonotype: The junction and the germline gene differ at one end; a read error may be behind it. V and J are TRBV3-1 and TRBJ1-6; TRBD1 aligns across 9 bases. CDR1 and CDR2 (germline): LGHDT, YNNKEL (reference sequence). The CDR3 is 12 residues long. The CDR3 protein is CASSLQGAHWNF. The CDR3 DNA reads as TGTGCCAGCAGCCTACAGGGGGCGCATTGGAACTTT. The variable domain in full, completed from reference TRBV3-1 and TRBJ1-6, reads DTAVSQTPKYLVTQMGNDKSIKCEQNLGHDTMYWYKQDSKKFLKIMFSYNNKELIINETVPNRFSPKSPDKAHLNLHINSLELGDSAVYFCASSLQGAHWNFGNGTRLTVT.

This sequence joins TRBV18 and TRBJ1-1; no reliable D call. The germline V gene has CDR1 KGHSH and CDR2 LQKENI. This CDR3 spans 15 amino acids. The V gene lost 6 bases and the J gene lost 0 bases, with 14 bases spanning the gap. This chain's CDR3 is CASSGVGRVNTEAFF. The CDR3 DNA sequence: TGTGCCAGCTCTGGGGTTGGGAGGGTGAACACTGAAGCTTTCTTT.

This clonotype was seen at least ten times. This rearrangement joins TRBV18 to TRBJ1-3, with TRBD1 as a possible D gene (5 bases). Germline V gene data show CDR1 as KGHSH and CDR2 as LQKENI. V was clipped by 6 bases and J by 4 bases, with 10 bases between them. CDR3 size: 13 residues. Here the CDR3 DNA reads TGTGCCAGCTCGTCGGGGCTAGGAAACACCATATATTTT. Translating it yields CASSSGLGNTIYF.

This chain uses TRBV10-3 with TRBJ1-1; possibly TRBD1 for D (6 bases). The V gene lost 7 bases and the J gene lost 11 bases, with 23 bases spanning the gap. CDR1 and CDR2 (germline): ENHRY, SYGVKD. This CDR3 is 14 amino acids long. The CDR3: CAIKESGTPLGAFF. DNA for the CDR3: TGTGCCATCAAAGAGTCCGGGACACCTCTCGGGGCTTTCTTT.

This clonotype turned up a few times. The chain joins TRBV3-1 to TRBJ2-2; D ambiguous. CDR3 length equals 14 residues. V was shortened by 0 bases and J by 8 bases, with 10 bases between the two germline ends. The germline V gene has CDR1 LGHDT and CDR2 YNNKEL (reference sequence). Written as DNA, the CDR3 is TGTGCCAGCAGCCAAGATCTTTCGGTAGGGGAGCTGTTTTTT. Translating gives CASSQDLSVGELFF.

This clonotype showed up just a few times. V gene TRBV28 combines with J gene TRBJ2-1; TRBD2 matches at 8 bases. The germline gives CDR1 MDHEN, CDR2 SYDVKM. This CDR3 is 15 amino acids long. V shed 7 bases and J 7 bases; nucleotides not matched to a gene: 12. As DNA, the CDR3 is TGTGCCAGCACCTCCCCCCCCGGGAGGGGTAATGAGCAGTTCTTC. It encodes CASTSPPGRGNEQFF.

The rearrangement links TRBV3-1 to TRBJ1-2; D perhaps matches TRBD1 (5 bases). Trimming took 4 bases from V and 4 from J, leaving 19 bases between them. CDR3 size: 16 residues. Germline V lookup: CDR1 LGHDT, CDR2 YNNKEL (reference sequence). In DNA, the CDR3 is TGTGCCAGCAGCCCGTCCGGAGGGGCTCGCCGCTATGGCTACACCTTC. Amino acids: CASSPSGGARRYGYTF.

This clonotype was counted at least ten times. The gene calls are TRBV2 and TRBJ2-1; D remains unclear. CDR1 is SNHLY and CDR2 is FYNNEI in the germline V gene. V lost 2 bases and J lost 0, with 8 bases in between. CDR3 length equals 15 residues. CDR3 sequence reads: CASSEHGSSYNEQFF. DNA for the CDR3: TGTGCCAGCAGTGAACACGGAAGCTCCTACAATGAGCAGTTCTTC.

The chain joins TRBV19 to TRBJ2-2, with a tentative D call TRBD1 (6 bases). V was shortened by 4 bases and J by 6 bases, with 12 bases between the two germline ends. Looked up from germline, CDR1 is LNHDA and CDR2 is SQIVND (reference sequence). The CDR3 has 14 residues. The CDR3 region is CASSTYTGPGELFF. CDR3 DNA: TGTGCCAGTAGTACCTACACAGGGCCCGGGGAGCTGTTTTTT.

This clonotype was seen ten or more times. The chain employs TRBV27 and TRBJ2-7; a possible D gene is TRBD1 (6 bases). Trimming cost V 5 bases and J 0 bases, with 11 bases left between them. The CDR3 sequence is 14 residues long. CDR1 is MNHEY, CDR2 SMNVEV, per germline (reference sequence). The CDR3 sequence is CASSIQGRSYEQYF. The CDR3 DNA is TGTGCCAGCAGTATCCAGGGGCGCTCCTACGAGCAGTACTTC.

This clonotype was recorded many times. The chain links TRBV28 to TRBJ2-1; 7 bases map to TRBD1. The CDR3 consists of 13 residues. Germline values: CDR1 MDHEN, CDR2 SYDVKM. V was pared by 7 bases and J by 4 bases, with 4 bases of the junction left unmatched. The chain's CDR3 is CASTGTEYNEQFF. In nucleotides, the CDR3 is TGTGCCAGCACCGGGACAGAGTACAATGAGCAGTTCTTC. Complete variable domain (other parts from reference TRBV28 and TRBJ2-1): DVKVTQSSRYLVKRTGEKVFLECVQDMDHENMFWYRQDPGLGLRLIYFSYDVKMKEKGDIPEGYSVSREKKERFSLILESASTNQTSMYLCASTGTEYNEQFFGPGTRLTVL.

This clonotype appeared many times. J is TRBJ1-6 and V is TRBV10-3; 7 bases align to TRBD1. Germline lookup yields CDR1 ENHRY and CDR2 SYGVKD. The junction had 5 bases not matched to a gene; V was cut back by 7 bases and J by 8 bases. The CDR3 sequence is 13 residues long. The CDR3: CAIKEGADSPLHF. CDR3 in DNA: TGTGCCATCAAAGAGGGGGCAGATTCACCCCTCCACTTT.

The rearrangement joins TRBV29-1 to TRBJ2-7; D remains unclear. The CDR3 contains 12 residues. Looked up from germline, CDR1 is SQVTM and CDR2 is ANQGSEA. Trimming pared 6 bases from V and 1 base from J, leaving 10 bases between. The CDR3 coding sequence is TGCAGCGTAATAGTACTTTCCTACGAGCAGTACTTC. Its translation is CSVIVLSYEQYF.

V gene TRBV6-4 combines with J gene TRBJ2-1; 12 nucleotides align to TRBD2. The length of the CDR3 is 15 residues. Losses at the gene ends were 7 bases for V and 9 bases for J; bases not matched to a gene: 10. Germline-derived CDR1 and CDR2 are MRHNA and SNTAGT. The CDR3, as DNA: TGTGCCAGCAAGAGACTAGCGGGAGAAAGTGTTGAGCAGTTCTTC. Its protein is CASKRLAGESVEQFF.

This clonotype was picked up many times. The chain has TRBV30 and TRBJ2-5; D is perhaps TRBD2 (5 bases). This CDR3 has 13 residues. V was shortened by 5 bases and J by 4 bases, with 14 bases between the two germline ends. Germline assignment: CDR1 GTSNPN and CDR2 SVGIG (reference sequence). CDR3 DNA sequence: TGTGCCTGGGTGGTCGGCGGGTCAGAGACCCAGTACTTC. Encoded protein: CAWVVGGSETQYF.

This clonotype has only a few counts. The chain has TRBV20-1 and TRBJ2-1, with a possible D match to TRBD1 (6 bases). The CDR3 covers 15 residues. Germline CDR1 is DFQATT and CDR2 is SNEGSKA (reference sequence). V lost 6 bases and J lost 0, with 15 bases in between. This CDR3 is CSAKGQGNSYNEQFF. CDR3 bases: TGCAGTGCAAAGGGACAAGGAAACTCCTACAATGAGCAGTTCTTC.

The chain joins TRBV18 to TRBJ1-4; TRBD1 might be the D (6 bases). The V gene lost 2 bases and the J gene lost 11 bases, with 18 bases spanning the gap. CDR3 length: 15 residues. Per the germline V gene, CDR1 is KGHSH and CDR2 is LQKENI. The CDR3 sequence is CASSPGRPVQGKLFF. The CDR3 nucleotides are TGTGCCAGCTCACCAGGGCGGCCTGTACAGGGCAAACTGTTTTTT.

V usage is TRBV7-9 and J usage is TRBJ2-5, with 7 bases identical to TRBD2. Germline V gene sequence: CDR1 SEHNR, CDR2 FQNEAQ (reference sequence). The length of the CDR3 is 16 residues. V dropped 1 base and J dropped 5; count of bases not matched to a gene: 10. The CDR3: CASSLGGGAGWETQYF. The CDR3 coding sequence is TGTGCCAGCAGCTTAGGGGGAGGGGCCGGCTGGGAGACCCAGTACTTC.

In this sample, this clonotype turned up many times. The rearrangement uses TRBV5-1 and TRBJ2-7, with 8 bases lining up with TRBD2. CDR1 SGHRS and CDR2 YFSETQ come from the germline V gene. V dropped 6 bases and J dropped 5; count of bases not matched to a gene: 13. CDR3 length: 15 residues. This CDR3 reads CASTLRGAISHEQYF. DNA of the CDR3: TGCGCCAGCACCCTGCGGGGGGCCATTTCCCACGAGCAGTACTTC. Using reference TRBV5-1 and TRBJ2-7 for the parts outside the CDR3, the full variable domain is KAGVTQTPRYLIKTRGQQVTLSCSPISGHRSVSWYQQTPGQGLQFLFEYFSETQRNKGNFPGRFSGRQFSNSRSEMNVSTLELGDSALYLCASTLRGAISHEQYFGPGTRLTVT.

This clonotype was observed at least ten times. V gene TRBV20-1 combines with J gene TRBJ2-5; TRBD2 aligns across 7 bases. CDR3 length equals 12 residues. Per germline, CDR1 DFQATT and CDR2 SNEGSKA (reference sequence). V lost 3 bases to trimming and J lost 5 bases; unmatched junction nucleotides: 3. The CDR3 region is CSASLRGETQYF. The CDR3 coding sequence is TGCAGTGCTAGCTTGCGGGGGGAGACCCAGTACTTC.

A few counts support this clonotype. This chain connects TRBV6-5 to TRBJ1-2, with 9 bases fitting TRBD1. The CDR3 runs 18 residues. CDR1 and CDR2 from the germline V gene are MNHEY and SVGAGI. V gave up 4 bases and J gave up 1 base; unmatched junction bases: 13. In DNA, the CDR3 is TGTGCCAGCAGTTCCCCCCCGGGACAGGGCTTCGTTAACTATGGCTACACCTTC. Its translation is CASSSPPGQGFVNYGYTF.

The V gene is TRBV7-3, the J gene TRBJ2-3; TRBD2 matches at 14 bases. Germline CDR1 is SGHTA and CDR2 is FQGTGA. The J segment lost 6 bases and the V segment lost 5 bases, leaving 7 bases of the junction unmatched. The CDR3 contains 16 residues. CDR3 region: CASSARLAGGPDTQYF. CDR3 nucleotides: TGTGCCAGCAGCGCCCGACTAGCGGGAGGGCCGGATACGCAGTATTTT.

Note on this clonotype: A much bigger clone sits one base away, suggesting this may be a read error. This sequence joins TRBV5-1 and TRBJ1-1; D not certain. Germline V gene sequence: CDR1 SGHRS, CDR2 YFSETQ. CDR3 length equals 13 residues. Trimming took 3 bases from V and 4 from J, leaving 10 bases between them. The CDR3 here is CASSSQDGTEAFF. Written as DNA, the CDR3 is TGCGCCAGCAGCTCCCAGGACGGCACTGAAGCTTTCTTT.

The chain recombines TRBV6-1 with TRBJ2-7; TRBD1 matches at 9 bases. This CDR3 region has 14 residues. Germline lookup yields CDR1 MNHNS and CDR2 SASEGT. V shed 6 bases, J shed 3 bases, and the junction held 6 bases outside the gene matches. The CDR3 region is CASRGQGGLYEQYF. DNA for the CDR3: TGTGCCAGCAGGGGACAGGGCGGCCTCTACGAGCAGTACTTC.